What follows are 31 T cell receptor beta chains derived from one specimen sequenced in a study of blood T cell repertoires in COVID-19. The protocol was immunoSEQ multiplex PCR, while the TCRdb copy is restricted to in-frame clones and leaves out a portion. The sample consists of 150,000 to 200,000 clones, over 75% of them appearing once. The sequencing sample was made of peripheral blood. All receptors come from a man in his fifties with acute or convalescent COVID-19.

The rearrangement links TRBV18 to TRBJ1-1; TRBD1 matches 7 bases. CDR1 and CDR2 (germline): KGHSH, LQKENI. The V gene end was trimmed by 4 bases and the J gene end by 6 bases; junction bases not matched to a gene: 8. The CDR3 loop spans 14 amino acids. The CDR3 DNA reads as TGTGCCAGCTCACTCCCGGGACAGAGCGCTGAAGCTTTCTTT. This gives the protein CASSLPGQSAEAFF.

This sequence joins TRBV5-4 and TRBJ2-1; TRBD2 aligns across 9 bases. The CDR3 runs 15 residues. Germline V gene sequence: CDR1 SGHNT, CDR2 YYREEE (reference sequence). J was trimmed by 4 bases and V by 3 bases; bases with no gene match: 5. Here the CDR3 reads CASSWSGRLYNEQFF. The DNA of the CDR3 is TGTGCCAGCAGCTGGAGCGGGAGGTTATACAATGAGCAGTTCTTC.

This chain uses TRBV7-3 with TRBJ2-1, with D possibly TRBD1 on 6 matching bases. The CDR3 is made up of 16 amino acids. The V end lost 3 bases, the J end lost 4 bases, and 16 bases lay between the germline ends. CDR1 SGHTA and CDR2 FQGTGA come from the germline V gene. Here the CDR3 reads CASSFLGQGPYNEQFF. The CDR3 region has the DNA TGTGCCAGCAGCTTTCTCGGGCAGGGGCCTTACAATGAGCAGTTCTTC.

With regard to this clone: The sample contains more than one DNA sequence encoding this CDR3. The genes are TRBV18 and TRBJ2-2, with D unclear. The CDR3 runs to 14 residues. Germline V gene data show CDR1 as KGHSH and CDR2 as LQKENI. V was clipped by 5 bases and J by 3 bases, with 10 bases between them. The CDR3 DNA is TGTGCCAGCTCAGGCCAGATCGACACCGGGGAGCTGTTTTTT. It specifies CASSGQIDTGELFF.

The chain links TRBV9 to TRBJ2-1; TRBD2 aligns across 10 bases. Germline V lookup: CDR1 SGDLS, CDR2 YYNGEE. Trimming removed 3 bases from V and 4 bases from J; junction bases left unmatched: 10. The length of the CDR3 is 17 residues. Written as DNA, the CDR3 is TGTGCCAGCAGCGCCAACCCCGGGACTAGCGCTTACAATGAGCAGTTCTTC. Residues: CASSANPGTSAYNEQFF.

The chain employs TRBV5-1 and TRBJ1-3, with 9 bases lining up with TRBD1. The germline CDR1 and CDR2 sequences are SGHRS and YFSETQ. Trimming took 0 bases from V and 7 from J; bases not matched to a gene: 2. The CDR3 runs to 14 residues. The CDR3 coding sequence is TGCGCCAGCAGCTTGGGGACAGGGGATAACACCATATATTTT. Encoded protein: CASSLGTGDNTIYF.

This sequence joins TRBV19 and TRBJ1-1; D perhaps matches TRBD1 (5 bases). From germline, CDR1 is LNHDA and CDR2 SQIVND (reference sequence). The CDR3 is made up of 13 amino acids. Trimming stripped 6 bases from V and 6 bases from J, with 14 bases between. The CDR3 here is CASSPGYRAEAFF. Here the CDR3 DNA reads TGTGCCAGTAGCCCAGGGTATAGGGCTGAAGCTTTCTTT.

The CDR3 bases are TGTGCCTGGATAACAGGGAACTCTGGAAACACCATATATTTT. Its protein is CAWITGNSGNTIYF. The gene calls are TRBV30 and TRBJ1-3; possible D gene TRBD1, 6 bases. In germline, CDR1 is GTSNPN, CDR2 SVGIG (reference sequence). Trimming shortened V by 4 bases and J by 0 bases, and 10 bases separated the two germline ends. This CDR3 is 14 amino acids long.

The V call is TRBV19, the J call TRBJ2-1; 9 bases align to TRBD2. In germline, CDR1 is LNHDA, CDR2 SQIVND (reference sequence). The CDR3 loop spans 15 amino acids. V lost 1 base, J lost 7 bases, and 5 bases stayed unmatched. The CDR3 here is CASSIVAGEVNEQFF. Here the CDR3 DNA reads TGTGCCAGTAGTATAGTAGCGGGAGAGGTGAATGAGCAGTTCTTC. Full variable domain (rest looked up from reference TRBV19 and TRBJ2-1): DGGITQSPKYLFRKEGQNVTLSCEQNLNHDAMYWYRQDPGQGLRLIYYSQIVNDFQKGDIAEGYSVSREKKESFPLTVTSAQKNPTAFYLCASSIVAGEVNEQFFGPGTRLTVL.

This chain joins TRBV12-3 or TRBV12-4 and TRBJ2-5, with a tentative D call TRBD2 (6 bases). Between the trimmed V and J ends, which lost 6 bases and 4 bases, there was a span of 12 bases. The CDR3 consists of 13 residues. This CDR3 is CASRSAGGETQYF. Here the CDR3 DNA reads TGTGCCAGCAGATCAGCCGGGGGAGAGACCCAGTACTTC.

V gene TRBV24-1 combines with J gene TRBJ1-5; 9 bases line up with TRBD1. In germline, CDR1 is KGHDR, CDR2 SFDVKD. V gave up 4 bases and J gave up 3 bases; unmatched junction bases: 12. The CDR3 runs 18 residues. CDR3 sequence (DNA): TGTGCCACCAGTGACTCCGCGGGACAGGGCACATTCAATCAGCCCCAGCATTTT. It is translated as CATSDSAGQGTFNQPQHF.

V usage is TRBV27 and J usage is TRBJ1-1, with a possible D match to TRBD1 (5 bases). The V and J ends lost 3 bases and 7 bases respectively, with 12 bases between them. This CDR3 spans 13 amino acids. The germline gives CDR1 MNHEY, CDR2 SMNVEV (reference sequence). The CDR3 DNA reads TGTGCCAGCAGTTTTTCAGGGTATAATGAAGCTTTCTTT. Translating it yields CASSFSGYNEAFF.

The chain is built from TRBV28 and TRBJ1-4; unclear D gene. The CDR3 contains 11 residues. Germline loops: CDR1 MDHEN, CDR2 SYDVKM. DNA of the CDR3: TGTGCTATAGATGTTAATGAAAAACTGTTTTTT. It yields the protein CAIDVNEKLFF.

The chain uses TRBV19 and TRBJ2-5; 8 nucleotides line up with TRBD1. Germline V gene data show CDR1 as LNHDA and CDR2 as SQIVND (reference sequence). The CDR3 extends over 14 amino acids. With 6 bases clipped from V and 4 bases from J, the junction kept 7 bases outside the gene matches. CDR3: CASRPTGVRETQYF. In nucleotides, the CDR3 is TGTGCCAGTAGACCGACAGGGGTAAGAGAGACCCAGTACTTC.

The chain combines TRBV4-2 with TRBJ2-3; 14 bases are a match to TRBD2. The CDR3 is made up of 17 amino acids. Germline-derived CDR1 and CDR2 are LGHNA and YNFKEQ. Trimming took 7 bases from V and 2 from J; bases not matched to a gene: 8. CDR3: CASTGGTSGGFTDTQYF. As DNA, the CDR3 is TGTGCCAGCACAGGAGGGACTAGCGGGGGATTCACAGATACGCAGTATTTT.

The chain combines TRBV3-1 (or the pseudogene TRBV3-2) with TRBJ2-3; 12 nucleotides align to TRBD2. This CDR3 spans 19 amino acids. V shed 0 bases and J 1 base; nucleotides not matched to a gene: 8. Germline values: CDR1 LGHDT, CDR2 YNNKEL (reference sequence). The CDR3 loop reads CASSQDILAGGVGTDTQYF. DNA of the CDR3: TGTGCCAGCAGCCAAGATATCCTAGCGGGAGGGGTAGGCACAGATACGCAGTATTTT.

The V call is TRBV9, the J call TRBJ1-5; D not certain. Trimming removed 3 bases at V and 0 bases at J, with 16 bases between. Germline assignment: CDR1 SGDLS and CDR2 YYNGEE. CDR3 size: 17 residues. CDR3 loop: CASSAFWALYSNQPQHF. The CDR3 coding sequence is TGTGCCAGCAGCGCTTTTTGGGCCCTATATAGCAATCAGCCCCAGCATTTT.

This clone has only one observation. The chain recombines TRBV7-9 with TRBJ2-5; 10 nucleotides match TRBD2. The J segment lost 3 bases and the V segment lost 5 bases, leaving 6 bases of the junction unmatched. CDR1 is SEHNR, CDR2 FQNEAQ, per germline (reference sequence). This CDR3 is 15 amino acids long. The CDR3 DNA reads TGTGCCAGCAGCCCGAGCGGGGGGGCCGAAGAGACCCAGTACTTC. Protein product: CASSPSGGAEETQYF.

This clone was seen once. The rearrangement joins TRBV18 to TRBJ1-6; D remains unclear. The CDR3 extends over 16 amino acids. From germline, CDR1 is KGHSH and CDR2 LQKENI. V lost 5 bases, J lost 9 bases, and 20 bases lay in between. DNA for the CDR3: TGTGCCAGCTCAATCCGGGAGATCAACCCGATTTCACCCCTCCACTTT. It yields the protein CASSIREINPISPLHF. Based on the CDR3 plus reference TRBV18 and TRBJ1-6, the full variable domain is NAGVMQNPRHLVRRRGQEARLRCSPMKGHSHVYWYRQLPEEGLKFMVYLQKENIIDESGMPKERFSAEFPKEGPSILRIQQVVRGDSAAYFCASSIREINPISPLHFGNGTRLTVT.

CDR3 coding DNA: TGTGCCAGTAGTACCCCGGGACAGACCTACGAGCAGTACGTC. Amino acid sequence: CASSTPGQTYEQYV. This chain joins TRBV19 and TRBJ2-7; 7 nucleotides agree with TRBD1. V was pared by 4 bases and J by 2 bases, with 5 bases of the junction left unmatched. In germline, CDR1 is LNHDA, CDR2 SQIVND (reference sequence). There are 14 residues in the CDR3.

The V gene is TRBV7-2, the J gene TRBJ1-2; a weak D match, TRBD1 (6 bases). The CDR3 is 14 amino acids. V was cut by 5 bases and J by 5 bases, with 15 bases left in between. Germline CDR1 and CDR2: SGHTA and FQGNSA. This CDR3 is CASSLDRWLYGYTF. The CDR3 coding sequence is TGTGCCAGCAGCCTTGACAGGTGGTTGTATGGCTACACCTTC.

The rearrangement uses TRBV6-6 and TRBJ2-2; D may be TRBD1 (6 bases). The V and J ends lost 2 bases and 5 bases respectively, with 12 bases between them. Germline CDR1 is MNHNY and CDR2 is SVGAGI (reference sequence). The CDR3 consists of 15 residues. In DNA, the CDR3 is TGTGCCAGCAGTTACACGGACAGTGGGACCGGGGAGCTGTTTTTT. It is translated as CASSYTDSGTGELFF.

The chain carries TRBV15 and TRBJ2-3; weak D call: TRBD2 (5 bases). V shed 1 base and J shed 2 bases, with 7 bases lying between them. CDR1 LNHNV and CDR2 YYDKDF come from the germline V gene (reference sequence). The CDR3 contains 14 residues. The CDR3 nucleotides read TGTGCCACCAGCAGAGTCCTAGCCACAGATACGCAGTATTTT. Encoded protein: CATSRVLATDTQYF.

The chain couples TRBV27 to TRBJ2-5, with a weak D call TRBD2 (6 bases). V was shortened by 6 bases and J by 4 bases, with 18 bases between the two germline ends. CDR1 and CDR2 from the germline V gene are MNHEY and SMNVEV (reference sequence). The CDR3 spans 15 residues. CDR3 nucleotide sequence: TGTGCCAGCAGCCGTCGACTAGGAGAAGGAGAGACCCAGTACTTC. Translating gives CASSRRLGEGETQYF.

V gene TRBV2 combines with J gene TRBJ1-5, with D unclear. Germline values: CDR1 SNHLY, CDR2 FYNNEI. V was clipped by 8 bases and J by 2 bases, with 13 bases between them. CDR3 length: 14 amino acids. The CDR3 nucleotides are TGTGCCAGCGGTAGAGGGTATGGCAATCAGCCCCAGCATTTT. Translation: CASGRGYGNQPQHF.

The rearrangement links TRBV7-9 to TRBJ1-1; D unresolved. CDR1 and CDR2 (germline): SEHNR, FQNEAQ (reference sequence). V was clipped by 8 bases and J by 7 bases, with 8 bases between them. The CDR3 length is 10 residues. The CDR3 reads CASRGFEAFF. CDR3 nucleotides: TGTGCCAGCCGCGGCTTTGAAGCTTTCTTT.

The rearrangement links TRBV27 to TRBJ1-4, with D uncertain. Germline lookup yields CDR1 MNHEY and CDR2 SMNVEV (reference sequence). Between the trimmed V and J ends, which lost 2 bases and 5 bases, there was a span of 12 bases. The CDR3 extends over 15 amino acids. Written as DNA, the CDR3 is TGTGCCAGCAGTTTAGTGGACGGGAGGAATGAAAAACTGTTTTTT. Translated: CASSLVDGRNEKLFF.

The V gene is TRBV10-2, the J gene TRBJ1-2; 7 bases agree with TRBD1. J gave up 3 bases and V 2 bases, and 6 bases lay outside the gene matches. The CDR3 runs to 15 residues. Looked up from germline, CDR1 is WSHSY and CDR2 is SAAADI. In nucleotides, the CDR3 is TGCGCCAGCAGTGAGCCGACAGGGTCTTACTATGGCTACACCTTC. Protein: CASSEPTGSYYGYTF.

The chain links TRBV28 to TRBJ2-3; D perhaps matches TRBD1 (7 bases). Trimming pared 6 bases from V and 7 bases from J, leaving 14 bases between. Germline CDR1 reads MDHEN; CDR2 reads SYDVKM. This CDR3 comprises 13 residues. The CDR3 loop is CASRVQGGNTQYF. CDR3 in DNA: TGTGCCAGCAGGGTGCAGGGGGGAAATACGCAGTATTTT.

V gene TRBV2 combines with J gene TRBJ1-6, with D possibly matching TRBD1 (5 bases). The ends were cut back, 7 bases at V and 5 bases at J, with 12 bases in the middle. This CDR3 region has 14 residues. Germline values: CDR1 SNHLY, CDR2 FYNNEI. CDR3 coding DNA: TGTGCCAGCAAAGGGGCCCTCGATAATTCACCCCTCCACTTT. Translated, it gives CASKGALDNSPLHF.

The chain carries TRBV19 and TRBJ2-1, with no clear D. Germline V gene data show CDR1 as LNHDA and CDR2 as SQIVND (reference sequence). The CDR3 is made up of 16 amino acids. The V end was cut by 6 bases, the J end by 1 base, with 16 bases between. The CDR3 here is CASSITRHDSYNEQFF. The DNA for the CDR3 is TGTGCCAGTAGCATTACCCGACACGATTCCTACAATGAGCAGTTCTTC.